Listed below are T cell receptor beta chains from one sample, sequenced in a study of T-cell memory formation after mild COVID-19. TCRdb processed the 5' RACE reads anew with MiXCR; each CDR3 protein has one entry. This sample has under 200,000 distinct CDR3 sequences, with approximately 10% found just once. Sequenced sample: PBMCs or a T cell subset sorted from them (not recorded which). These receptors came from a young man who had mild COVID-19 (a few samples of this study predate the infection). Cell type and time point are not known. CDR3s include the opening cysteine and the closing phenylalanine or tryptophan. A D gene is named only where the DNA matches it firmly. Some rows have no size entry. The others give once, few or many, or a class for an expanded clone.

j_call,d_call,v_call,clone_size,cdr3_aa,cdr3_nt
TRBJ2-1,-,TRBV20-1,many,CSAHETGGNEQFF,TGCAGTGCCCACGAGACAGGAGGCAATGAGCAGTTCTTC
TRBJ2-7,-,TRBV30,many,CASQGGDYEQYF,TGTGCCTCACAGGGTGGGGACTACGAGCAGTACTTC
TRBJ2-2,-,TRBV28,-,CASSLYPQDTGELFF,TGTGCCAGCAGTTTATATCCCCAGGACACCGGGGAGCTGTTTTTT
TRBJ1-3,-,TRBV7-2,few,CASSLRQGRASGNTIYF,TGTGCCAGCAGCTTAAGGCAGGGCCGAGCGTCTGGAAACACCATATATTTT
TRBJ2-2,TRBD1,TRBV6-6,few,CASSRKGGASTGELFF,TGTGCCAGCAGTCGAAAAGGGGGCGCAAGCACCGGGGAGCTGTTTTTT
TRBJ2-5,-,TRBV7-2,many,CASSSQGSGTQYF,TGTGCCAGCAGCTCCCAAGGTTCCGGGACCCAGTACTTC
TRBJ2-2,TRBD1,TRBV10-1,-,CASSEGDSTGELFF,TGCGCCAGCAGTGAGGGGGACAGCACCGGGGAGCTGTTTTTT
TRBJ1-4,TRBD1,TRBV29-1,-,CSVDEGALSEKLFF,TGCAGCGTTGATGAGGGGGCGCTCAGTGAAAAACTGTTTTTT
TRBJ1-6,-,TRBV5-1,once,CASSRDTDSPLHF,TGCGCCAGCAGCCGGGACACAGATTCACCCCTCCACTTT
TRBJ2-3,-,TRBV7-8,many,CASSLTGTITDTQYF,TGTGCCAGCAGCTTAACTGGGACCATTACAGATACGCAGTATTTT
TRBJ1-2,TRBD1,TRBV12-3/TRBV12-4,few,CASSGRTGQNYGYTF,TGTGCCAGCAGTGGCCGGACAGGACAGAACTATGGCTACACCTTC
TRBJ2-2,-,TRBV5-1,many,CASSSSVTELASSTGELFF,TGCGCCAGCAGTAGTAGTGTGACCGAACTAGCCTCGAGCACCGGGGAGCTGTTTTTT
TRBJ2-3,-,TRBV29-1,few,CSVRHMGRDTQYF,TGCAGCGTTCGCCATATGGGACGGGATACGCAGTATTTT
TRBJ2-2,TRBD2,TRBV20-1,many,CSARGSGGRATGELFF,TGCAGTGCTAGGGGGTCGGGGGGGCGCGCCACCGGGGAGCTGTTTTTT
TRBJ1-1,TRBD1,TRBV5-1,-,CASSLALGTGGFMNTEAFF,TGCGCCAGCAGCTTGGCCCTTGGGACAGGGGGTTTCATGAACACTGAAGCTTTCTTT
TRBJ2-3,-,TRBV7-2,few,CASSPTSLDTQYF,TGTGCCAGCAGTCCCACTTCGTTGGATACGCAGTATTTT
TRBJ2-1,-,TRBV11-2,-,CASRVASNLPNEQFF,TGTGCCAGCCGAGTAGCGAGCAACCTTCCCAATGAGCAGTTCTTC
TRBJ1-1,-,TRBV18,-,CASSPRDSEAFF,TGTGCCAGCTCACCCAGGGATTCCGAAGCTTTCTTT
TRBJ2-1,-,TRBV19,-,CASSISRATYNEQFF,TGTGCCAGTAGTATATCACGGGCTACCTACAATGAGCAGTTCTTC
TRBJ2-2,TRBD1,TRBV20-1,-,CSAPDRGRGTGELFF,TGCAGTGCCCCGGACAGGGGGCGAGGCACCGGGGAGCTGTTTTTT
TRBJ2-6,-,TRBV3-1,few,CASSLLVSGANVLTF,TGTGCCAGCAGCCTACTTGTTTCTGGGGCCAACGTCCTGACTTTC
TRBJ2-3,TRBD1,TRBV11-3,-,CASSAGTGRTDTQYF,TGTGCCAGCAGCGCCGGGACAGGGAGGACAGATACGCAGTATTTT
TRBJ1-5,-,TRBV2,few,CASRAESNQPQHF,TGTGCCAGCAGGGCTGAGAGCAATCAGCCCCAGCATTTT
TRBJ1-2,-,TRBV4-2,-,CASSPFESGPYGYTF,TGTGCCAGCAGCCCTTTCGAATCGGGGCCCTATGGCTACACCTTC
TRBJ2-5,-,TRBV20-1,-,CSARGGTLQETQYF,TGCAGTGCCAGGGGCGGGACACTACAAGAGACCCAGTACTTC
TRBJ2-3,TRBD2,TRBV7-6,few,CASSLGRTSGVDTQYF,TGTGCCAGCAGCTTAGGACGAACCAGCGGGGTTGATACGCAGTATTTT
TRBJ2-4,-,TRBV10-2,-,CASSEQGENIQYF,TGCGCCAGCAGCGAACAGGGTGAAAACATTCAGTACTTC
TRBJ1-6,-,TRBV5-1,many,CASTGNWERNSPLHF,TGCGCCAGCACCGGGAATTGGGAGCGTAATTCACCCCTCCACTTT
TRBJ2-1,TRBD2,TRBV5-1,-,CASSLSLAGGSLEQFF,TGCGCCAGCAGCTTGAGTCTAGCGGGGGGCTCCCTAGAGCAGTTCTTC
TRBJ2-5,-,TRBV7-3,-,CASSQGGERETQYF,TGTGCCAGCAGCCAAGGGGGAGAACGAGAGACCCAGTACTTC
TRBJ2-3,-,TRBV7-3,few,CASSLNGADTQYF,TGTGCCAGCAGCTTAAACGGCGCGGATACGCAGTATTTT
TRBJ2-7,-,TRBV24-1,many,CATSDLTGYFSYEQYF,TGTGCCACCAGTGATTTGACAGGGTACTTCTCCTACGAGCAGTACTTC
TRBJ2-3,TRBD1,TRBV7-6,-,CASSRRQGSTLDTQYF,TGTGCCAGCAGCCGGAGACAGGGCAGTACGTTGGATACGCAGTATTTT
TRBJ2-7,-,TRBV9,many,CASSVGQSYEQYF,TGTGCCAGCAGCGTAGGTCAGTCATACGAGCAGTACTTC